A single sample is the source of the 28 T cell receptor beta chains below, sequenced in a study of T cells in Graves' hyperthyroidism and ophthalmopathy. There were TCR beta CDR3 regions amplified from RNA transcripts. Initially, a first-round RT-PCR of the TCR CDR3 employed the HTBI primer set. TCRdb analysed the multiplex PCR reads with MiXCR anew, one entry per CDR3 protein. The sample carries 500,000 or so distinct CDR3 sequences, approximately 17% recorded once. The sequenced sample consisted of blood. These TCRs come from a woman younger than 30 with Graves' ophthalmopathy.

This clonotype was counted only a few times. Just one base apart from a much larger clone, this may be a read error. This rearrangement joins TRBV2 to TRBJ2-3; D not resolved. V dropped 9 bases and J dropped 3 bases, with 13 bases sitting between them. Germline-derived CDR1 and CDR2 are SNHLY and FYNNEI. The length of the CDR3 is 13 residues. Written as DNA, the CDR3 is TGTGCCAGTCAGGACGGAAGGACAGATACGCAGTATTTT. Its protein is CASQDGRTDTQYF.

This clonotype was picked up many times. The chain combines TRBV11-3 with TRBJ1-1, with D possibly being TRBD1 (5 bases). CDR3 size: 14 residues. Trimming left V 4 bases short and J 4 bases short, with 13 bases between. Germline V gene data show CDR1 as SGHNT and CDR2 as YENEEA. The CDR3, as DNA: TGTGCCAGCAGCTCCGAAGGGGAGGGCACTGAAGCTTTCTTT. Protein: CASSSEGEGTEAFF.

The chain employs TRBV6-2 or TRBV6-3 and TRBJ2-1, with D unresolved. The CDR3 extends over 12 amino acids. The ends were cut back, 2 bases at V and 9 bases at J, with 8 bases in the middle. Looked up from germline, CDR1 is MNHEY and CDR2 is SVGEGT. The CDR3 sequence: CASSYPRLEQFF. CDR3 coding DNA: TGTGCCAGCAGTTACCCGAGACTTGAGCAGTTCTTC.

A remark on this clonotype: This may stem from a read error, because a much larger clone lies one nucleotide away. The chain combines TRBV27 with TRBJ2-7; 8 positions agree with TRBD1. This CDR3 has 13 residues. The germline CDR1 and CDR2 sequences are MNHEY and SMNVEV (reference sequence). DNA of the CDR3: TGTGACAGCAGTTTACAGGGGGACAACGAGCAGTACTTC. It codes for CDSSLQGDNEQYF.

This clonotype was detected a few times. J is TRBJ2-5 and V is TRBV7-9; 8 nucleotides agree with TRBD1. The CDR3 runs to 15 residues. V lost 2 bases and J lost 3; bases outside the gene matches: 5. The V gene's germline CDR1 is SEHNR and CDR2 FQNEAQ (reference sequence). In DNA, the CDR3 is TGTGCCAGCAGCTTATGGGGACAGGAGAAAGAGACCCAGTACTTC. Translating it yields CASSLWGQEKETQYF.

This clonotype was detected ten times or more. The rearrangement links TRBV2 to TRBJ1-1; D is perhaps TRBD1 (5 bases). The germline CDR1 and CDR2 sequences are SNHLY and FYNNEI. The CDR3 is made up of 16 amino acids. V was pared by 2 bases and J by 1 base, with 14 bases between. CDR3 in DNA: TGTGCCAGCAGTGAAATGGGGCGACAACCGAACACTGAAGCTTTCTTT. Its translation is CASSEMGRQPNTEAFF. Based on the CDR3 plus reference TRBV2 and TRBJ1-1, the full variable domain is EPEVTQTPSHQVTQMGQEVILRCVPISNHLYFYWYRQILGQKVEFLVSFYNNEISEKSEIFDDQFSVERPDGSNFTLKIRSTKLEDSAMYFCASSEMGRQPNTEAFFGQGTRLTVV.

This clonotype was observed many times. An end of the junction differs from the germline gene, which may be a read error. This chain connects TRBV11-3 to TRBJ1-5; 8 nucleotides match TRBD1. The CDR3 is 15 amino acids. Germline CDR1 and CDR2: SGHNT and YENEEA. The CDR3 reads CASNLVPGGYQPQHF. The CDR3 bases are TGTGCCAGCAACTTAGTGCCAGGGGGCTATCAGCCCCAGCATTTT. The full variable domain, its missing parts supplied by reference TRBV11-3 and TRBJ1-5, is EAGVVQSPRYKIIEKKQPVAFWCNPISGHNTLYWYLQNLGQGPELLIRYENEEAVDDSQLPKDRFSAERLKGVDSTLKIQPAELGDSAVYLCASNLVPGGYQPQHFGDGTRLSIL.

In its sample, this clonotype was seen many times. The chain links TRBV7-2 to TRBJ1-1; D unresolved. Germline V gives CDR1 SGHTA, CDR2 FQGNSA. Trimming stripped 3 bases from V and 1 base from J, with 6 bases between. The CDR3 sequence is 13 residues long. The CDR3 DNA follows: TGTGCCAGCAGCTTTGAGGAGAACACTGAAGCTTTCTTT. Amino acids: CASSFEENTEAFF.

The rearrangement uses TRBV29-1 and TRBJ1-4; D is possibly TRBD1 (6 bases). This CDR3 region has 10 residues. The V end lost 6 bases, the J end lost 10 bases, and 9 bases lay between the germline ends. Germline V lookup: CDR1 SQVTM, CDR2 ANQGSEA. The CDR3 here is CSVEQGKLFF. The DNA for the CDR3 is TGCAGCGTCGAACAGGGAAAACTGTTTTTT.

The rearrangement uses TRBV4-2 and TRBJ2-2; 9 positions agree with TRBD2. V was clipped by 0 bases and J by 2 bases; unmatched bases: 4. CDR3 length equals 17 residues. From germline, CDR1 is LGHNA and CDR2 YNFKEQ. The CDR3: CASSQDRLAGNTGELFF. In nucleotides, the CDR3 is TGTGCCAGCAGCCAAGATCGCCTAGCGGGAAACACCGGGGAGCTGTTTTTT.

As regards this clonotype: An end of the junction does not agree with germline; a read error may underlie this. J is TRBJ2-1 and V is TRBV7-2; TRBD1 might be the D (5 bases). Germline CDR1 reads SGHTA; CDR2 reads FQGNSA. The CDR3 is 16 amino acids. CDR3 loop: CASSLIRGVSYNEQFF. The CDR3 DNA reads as TGTGCCAGCAGCTTAATAAGGGGTGTGAGCTACAATGAGCAATTCTTC.

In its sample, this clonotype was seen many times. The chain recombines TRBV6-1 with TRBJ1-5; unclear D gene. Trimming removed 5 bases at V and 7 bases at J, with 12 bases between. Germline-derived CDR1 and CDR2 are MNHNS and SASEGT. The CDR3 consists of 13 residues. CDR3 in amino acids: CASSTSEVQPQHF. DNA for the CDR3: TGTGCCAGCAGTACCAGCGAGGTCCAGCCCCAGCATTTT.

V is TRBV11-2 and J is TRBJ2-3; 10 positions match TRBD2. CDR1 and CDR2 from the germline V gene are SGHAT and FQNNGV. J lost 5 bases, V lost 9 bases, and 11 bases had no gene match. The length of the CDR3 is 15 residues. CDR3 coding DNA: TGTGCCAGTAGTATAGCTAGCGGGAGTCTAGATACGCAGTATTTT. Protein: CASSIASGSLDTQYF.

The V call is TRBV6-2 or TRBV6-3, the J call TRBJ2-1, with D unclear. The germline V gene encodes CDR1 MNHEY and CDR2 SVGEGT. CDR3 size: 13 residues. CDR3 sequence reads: CGATGRFYNEQFF. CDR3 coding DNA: TGTGGAGCCACCGGGCGGTTTTACAATGAGCAGTTCTTC.

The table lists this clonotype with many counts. This CDR3 reads CASSGGQGNWEQYF. The CDR3 DNA is TGTGCCAGCAGTGGGGGCCAGGGGAATTGGGAGCAGTACTTC. This chain connects TRBV28 to TRBJ2-7; a possible D gene is TRBD1 (6 bases). CDR1 is MDHEN, CDR2 SYDVKM, per germline. Trimming cost V 5 bases and J 7 bases, with 18 bases left between them. This CDR3 has 14 amino acids.

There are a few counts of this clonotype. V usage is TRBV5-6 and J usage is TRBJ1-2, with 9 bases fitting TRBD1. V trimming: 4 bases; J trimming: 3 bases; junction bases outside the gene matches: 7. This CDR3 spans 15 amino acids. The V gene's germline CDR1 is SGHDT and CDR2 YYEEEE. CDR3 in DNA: TGTGCCAGCAGCGGGGACAGGGAGGGTGACTATGGCTACACCTTC. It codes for CASSGDREGDYGYTF.

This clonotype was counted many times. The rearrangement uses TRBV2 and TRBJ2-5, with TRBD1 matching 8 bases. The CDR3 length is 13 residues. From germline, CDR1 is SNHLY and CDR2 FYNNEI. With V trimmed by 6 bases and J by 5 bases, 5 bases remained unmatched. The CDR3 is CASSGGQAETQYF. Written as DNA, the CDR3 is TGTGCCAGCAGCGGGGGACAGGCGGAGACCCAGTACTTC.

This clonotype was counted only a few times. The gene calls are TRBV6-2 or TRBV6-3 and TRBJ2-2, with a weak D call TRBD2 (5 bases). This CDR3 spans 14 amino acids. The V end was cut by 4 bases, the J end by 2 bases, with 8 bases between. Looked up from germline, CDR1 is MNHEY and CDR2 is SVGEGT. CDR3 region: CASSSGVNTGELFF. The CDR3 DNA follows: TGTGCCAGCAGTTCCGGGGTAAACACCGGGGAGCTGTTTTTT.

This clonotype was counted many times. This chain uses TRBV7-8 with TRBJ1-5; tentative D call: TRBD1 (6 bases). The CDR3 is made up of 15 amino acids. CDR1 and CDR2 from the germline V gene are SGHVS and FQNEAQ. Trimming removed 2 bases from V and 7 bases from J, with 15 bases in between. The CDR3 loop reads CASSLFVGGLQPQHF. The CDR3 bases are TGTGCCAGCAGCTTATTCGTCGGGGGGCTGCAGCCCCAGCATTTT.

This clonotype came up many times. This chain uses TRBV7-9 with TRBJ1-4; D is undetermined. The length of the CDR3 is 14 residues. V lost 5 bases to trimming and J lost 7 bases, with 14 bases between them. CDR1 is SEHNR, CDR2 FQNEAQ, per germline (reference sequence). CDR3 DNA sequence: TGTGCCAGCAGCCCCGACACCTCGATTGAAAAACTGTTTTTT. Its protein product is CASSPDTSIEKLFF.

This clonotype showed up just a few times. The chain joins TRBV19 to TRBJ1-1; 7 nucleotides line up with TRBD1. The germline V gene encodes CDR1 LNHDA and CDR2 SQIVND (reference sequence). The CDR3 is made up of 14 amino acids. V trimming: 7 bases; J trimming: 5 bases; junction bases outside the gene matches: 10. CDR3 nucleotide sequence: TGTGCCAGTATTTTCGCGACAGGGTCTACTGAAGCTTTCTTT. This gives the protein CASIFATGSTEAFF.

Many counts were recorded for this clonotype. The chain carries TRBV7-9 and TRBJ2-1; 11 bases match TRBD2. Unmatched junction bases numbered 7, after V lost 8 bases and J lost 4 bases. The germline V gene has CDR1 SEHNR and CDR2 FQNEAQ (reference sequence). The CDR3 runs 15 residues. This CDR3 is CASVLLAGAYNEQFF. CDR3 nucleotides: TGTGCCAGCGTGCTACTAGCGGGAGCTTACAATGAGCAGTTCTTC. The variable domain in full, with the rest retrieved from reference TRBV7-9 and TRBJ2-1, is DTGVSQNPRHKITKRGQNVTFRCDPISEHNRLYWYRQTLGQGPEFLTYFQNEAQLEKSRLLSDRFSAERPKGSFSTLEIQRTEQGDSAMYLCASVLLAGAYNEQFFGPGTRLTVL.

As DNA, the CDR3 is TGCGCCAGCAGCTTGGGGCGGAAAGTCACAGATACGCAGTATTTT. Translated, it gives CASSLGRKVTDTQYF. This sequence joins TRBV5-1 and TRBJ2-3; D remains unclear. The CDR3 has 15 amino acids. V lost 0 bases and J 2 bases, leaving 10 bases between the germline ends. CDR1 SGHRS and CDR2 YFSETQ come from the germline V gene.

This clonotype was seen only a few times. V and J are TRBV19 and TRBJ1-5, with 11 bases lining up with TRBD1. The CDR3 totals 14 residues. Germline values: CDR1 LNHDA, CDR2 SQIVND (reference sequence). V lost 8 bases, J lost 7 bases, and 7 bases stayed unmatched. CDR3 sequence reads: CASVDRGQGQPQHF. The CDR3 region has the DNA TGTGCCAGTGTGGACAGGGGGCAAGGGCAGCCCCAGCATTTT.

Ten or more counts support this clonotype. CDR3 residues: CASSLTDGRAGGQYF. For the CDR3, the DNA is TGTGCCAGCAGCTTAACGGACGGGAGGGCCGGTGGGCAGTACTTC. The V and J genes are TRBV7-3 and TRBJ2-7, with 8 positions matching TRBD2. The CDR3 contains 15 residues. Unmatched junction bases numbered 10, after V lost 0 bases and J lost 9 bases. Germline CDR1 reads SGHTA; CDR2 reads FQGTGA.

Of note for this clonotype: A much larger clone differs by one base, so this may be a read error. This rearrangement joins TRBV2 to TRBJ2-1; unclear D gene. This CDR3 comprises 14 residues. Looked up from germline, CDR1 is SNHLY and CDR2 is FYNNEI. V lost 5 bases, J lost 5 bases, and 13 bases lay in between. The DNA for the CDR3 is TGTGCCAGCAGTAAGACAAGGGCTGACAATGAGCAGTTCTTC. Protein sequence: CASSKTRADNEQFF.

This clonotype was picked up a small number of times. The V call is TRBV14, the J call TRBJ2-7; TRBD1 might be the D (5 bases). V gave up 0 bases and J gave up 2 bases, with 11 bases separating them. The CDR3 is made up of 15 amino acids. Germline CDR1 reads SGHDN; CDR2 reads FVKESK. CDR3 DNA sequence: TGTGCCAGCAGCCAAGATCTCAGGGTAACCTACGAGCAGTACTTC. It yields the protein CASSQDLRVTYEQYF.

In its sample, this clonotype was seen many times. This CDR3 is CASSPPNRGGYTF. The CDR3, as DNA: TGTGCCAGCAGCCCCCCGAACAGGGGGGGCTACACCTTC. The rearrangement uses TRBV28 and TRBJ1-2; 8 bases match TRBD1. This CDR3 contains 13 residues. Germline V gene sequence: CDR1 MDHEN, CDR2 SYDVKM. The junction had 8 bases not matched to a gene; V was cut back by 6 bases and J by 8 bases.